This T cell receptor beta chain was obtained from a study of T cells in Graves' hyperthyroidism and ophthalmopathy. The CDR3 totals 14 residues. V shed 4 bases and J 4 bases; nucleotides not matched to a gene: 7. The germline V gene has CDR1 SGDLS and CDR2 YYNGEE. In this sample, this clonotype turned up a few times. From RNA transcripts, TCR beta CDR3 regions were amplified. First-round RT-PCR with HTBI primers amplified the TCR CDR3 region. TCRdb itself ran the multiplex PCR reads through MiXCR, one entry per CDR3 protein. The data contain roughly 360,000 distinct CDR3 sequences, about 13% of them singletons.

This chain uses TRBV9 with TRBJ2-7; TRBD1 matches 8 bases. Sequenced material: blood. The TCR comes from a man aged 25 to 40 with Graves' hyperthyroidism that later progressed to Graves' ophthalmopathy. CDR3 sequence reads: CASSPRQGMYEQYF. CDR3 coding DNA: TGTGCCAGCAGCCCGAGACAGGGGATGTACGAGCAGTACTTC.